This entry lists 3 T cell receptor beta chains sequenced from one sample in a study of shared clonotypes between healthy human individuals. Profiling relied on immunoSEQ multiplex PCR, and the TCRdb table lists in-frame clones only, not all of them. The repertoire includes a few million clones, approximately 95% of them detected once, and 0.1% to 0.15% sits in the top ten. The specimen sequenced was naive CD4+ T cells sorted from blood. Stated subset: CD45RA+ positively selected. Every receptor here comes from a man aged 18 to 29 in good health.

This chain connects TRBV5-4 to TRBJ2-5; TRBD2 might be the D (6 bases). V shed 3 bases and J shed 4 bases, with 13 bases lying between them. Germline CDR1 reads SGHNT; CDR2 reads YYREEE (reference sequence). The CDR3 extends over 14 amino acids. CDR3 in amino acids: CASSWAEGPETQYF. The CDR3 coding sequence is TGTGCCAGCAGCTGGGCGGAGGGCCCAGAGACCCAGTACTTC. The full variable domain, its missing parts supplied by reference TRBV5-4 and TRBJ2-5, is ETGVTQSPTHLIKTRGQQVTLRCSSQSGHNTVSWYQQALGQGPQFIFQYYREEENGRGNFPPRFSGLQFPNYSSELNVNALELDDSALYLCASSWAEGPETQYFGPGTRLLVL.

This sequence joins TRBV10-2 and TRBJ2-7; no clear D gene. V gave up 6 bases and J gave up 3 bases, with 12 bases separating them. The CDR3 is made up of 13 amino acids. The germline CDR1 and CDR2 sequences are WSHSY and SAAADI. Here the CDR3 DNA reads TGCGCCAGCAGGGACGGGCGAAACTACGAGCAGTACTTC. Encoded protein: CASRDGRNYEQYF.

The chain couples TRBV7-3 to TRBJ2-1, with D perhaps TRBD2 (8 bases). Germline assignment: CDR1 SGHTA and CDR2 FQGTGA. The CDR3 contains 19 residues. Trimming took off 4 bases at V and 0 bases at J, with 22 bases between the two ends. The CDR3 DNA follows: TGTGCCAGCAGCTCCCAGACTTTTAGCGGGGACAGCTCCTACAATGAGCAGTTCTTC. It specifies CASSSQTFSGDSSYNEQFF.